This is a list of T cell receptor beta chains from one sample in a study of glioma-infiltrating T cells after dendritic cell vaccination. Some clones are missing from TCRdb's copy, which holds only in-frame ones; the method was immunoSEQ multiplex PCR. The profile covers some 90,000 clones, with around four fifths appearing a single time and less than 2.5% taken by the ten largest. The sequenced sample was blood, obtained after dendritic cell vaccination. These receptors were collected from a human donor with glioblastoma. CDR3s include the opening cysteine and the closing phenylalanine or tryptophan. D genes are given only for firm matches. Some rows have no size entry. The others give once, few or many, or a class for an expanded clone.

J: TRBJ2-5
size: .
V: TRBV5-4
D: TRBD2
DNA: TGTGCCAGCAGCTCGCGGGGGGGTGACCAAGAGACCCAGTACTTC
CDR3: CASSSRGGDQETQYF

J: TRBJ1-1
size: .
V: TRBV18
D: .
DNA: TGTGCCAGCTCACCTACGGGGGTCGAGGGGACTGAAGCTTTCTTT
CDR3: CASSPTGVEGTEAFF

J: TRBJ1-1
size: once
V: TRBV5-4
D: TRBD1
DNA: TGTGCCAGCAGCCCGGACAGGATGAACACTGAAGCTTTCTTT
CDR3: CASSPDRMNTEAFF

J: TRBJ2-2
size: .
V: TRBV7-2
D: .
DNA: TGTGCCAGCAGCTTAAGCACTAACACCGGGGAGCTGTTTTTT
CDR3: CASSLSTNTGELFF

J: TRBJ2-3
size: .
V: TRBV5-1
D: TRBD2
DNA: TGCGCCAGCAGCTTGGCACTAGCGGGTACGGATACGCAGTATTTT
CDR3: CASSLALAGTDTQYF

J: TRBJ2-7
size: .
V: TRBV5-6
D: .
DNA: TGTGCCAGCAGCTTGGAAACAGGTGCCCTTTACTACGAGCAGTACTTC
CDR3: CASSLETGALYYEQYF

J: TRBJ1-1
size: once
V: TRBV10-3
D: .
DNA: TGTGCCATCAGTGGCAGGGAGGGCATGAACACTGAAGCTTTCTTT
CDR3: CAISGREGMNTEAFF

J: TRBJ2-5
size: few
V: TRBV11-2
D: TRBD2
DNA: TGTGCCAGCAGCTTACATGCACTAGCGGGACAAGAGACCCAGTACTTC
CDR3: CASSLHALAGQETQYF

J: TRBJ1-1
size: .
V: TRBV6-5
D: .
DNA: TGTGCCAGCAGCCGGGACTGGGACACTGAAGCTTTCTTT
CDR3: CASSRDWDTEAFF

J: TRBJ1-5
size: .
V: TRBV18
D: TRBD1
DNA: TGTGCCAGCTCACCACTTCTATCCCGGGACCACTTTTGGACAGGGGATAGCAATCAGCCCCAGCATTTT
CDR3: CASSPLLSRDHFWTGDSNQPQHF

J: TRBJ1-1
size: .
V: TRBV5-1
D: TRBD1
DNA: TGCGCCAGCAGCCCGACAGGGGTGGGTAGCGCTGAAGCTTTCTTT
CDR3: CASSPTGVGSAEAFF

J: TRBJ2-1
size: .
V: TRBV6-1
D: TRBD2
DNA: TGTGCCAGCAGTGAAAGGGGAGCCCTAGCGGGATGGAGCTCCTACAATGAGCAGTTCTTC
CDR3: CASSERGALAGWSSYNEQFF

J: TRBJ2-2
size: once
V: TRBV4-2
D: .
DNA: TGTGCCAGCAGCCAAGAAACACTGACGGGAGCCGGGGAGCTGTTTTTT
CDR3: CASSQETLTGAGELFF

J: TRBJ1-6
size: .
V: TRBV28
D: TRBD1
DNA: TGTGCCAGCCAGGTCAGGGACAGGGGGCCCTTGAGGAATTCACCCCTCCACTTT
CDR3: CASQVRDRGPLRNSPLHF

J: TRBJ1-2
size: .
V: TRBV7-8
D: TRBD1
DNA: TGTGCCAGCAGCGCCCGGACAGGCGCTTGGGGTAACTATGGCTACACCTTC
CDR3: CASSARTGAWGNYGYTF

J: TRBJ2-3
size: .
V: TRBV2
D: TRBD1
DNA: TGTGCCAGCGGATTCAGACAGGGACCCAGCACAGATACGCAGTATTTT
CDR3: CASGFRQGPSTDTQYF

J: TRBJ2-1
size: few
V: TRBV11-2
D: TRBD2
DNA: TGTGCCAGCAGCTTAAGGGATCGCGGGACTAGCGGGCGACGGGGTGAGCAGTTCTTC
CDR3: CASSLRDRGTSGRRGEQFF

J: TRBJ2-3
size: .
V: TRBV7-3
D: TRBD1
DNA: TGTGCCAGCAGCTTAACTCGGACAGGCATCAGCACAGATACGCAGTATTTT
CDR3: CASSLTRTGISTDTQYF

J: TRBJ1-5
size: once
V: TRBV2
D: TRBD1
DNA: TGTGCCAGCAGTGAAGACAGGGGAAATCAGCCCCAGCATTTT
CDR3: CASSEDRGNQPQHF

J: TRBJ2-3
size: .
V: TRBV28
D: .
DNA: TGTGCCAGCAGTCTAACAGATACGCAGTATTTT
CDR3: CASSLTDTQYF

J: TRBJ1-1
size: .
V: TRBV6-6
D: .
DNA: TGTGCCAGCAGTTACCTTCAAGCTTTCTTT
CDR3: CASSYLQAFF

J: TRBJ2-1
size: once
V: TRBV19
D: .
DNA: TGTGCCAGTAGTATCGAGGGTTCCAGTTTCTACAATGAGCAGTTCTTC
CDR3: CASSIEGSSFYNEQFF

J: TRBJ2-7
size: once
V: TRBV27
D: TRBD1
DNA: TGTGCCAGCAGTTTTGCGACAACAGGGGGCGCTTCCCACGAGCAGTACTTC
CDR3: CASSFATTGGASHEQYF

J: TRBJ1-1
size: .
V: TRBV6-1
D: .
DNA: TGTGCCAGCAGTCGAGGACAGAAGAACACTGAAGCTTTCTTT
CDR3: CASSRGQKNTEAFF

J: TRBJ2-7
size: .
V: TRBV10-2
D: TRBD1
DNA: TGCGCCAGCAGTGACCCCGGGACAGGGGAACGGGAGCAGTACTTC
CDR3: CASSDPGTGEREQYF

J: TRBJ2-7
size: .
V: TRBV19
D: .
DNA: TGTGCCAGTAGTATAGTGCCCTCCTACGAGCAGTACTTC
CDR3: CASSIVPSYEQYF

J: TRBJ1-6
size: .
V: TRBV19
D: TRBD1
DNA: TGTGCCAGTAGTCAACCCTCCGGGACAGGGAGGCCACCCCTCCACTTT
CDR3: CASSQPSGTGRPPLHF

J: TRBJ1-1
size: few
V: TRBV19
D: .
DNA: TGTGCCACCACACCGATCGGGGGTTATGAAGCTTTCTTT
CDR3: CATTPIGGYEAFF

J: TRBJ1-1
size: .
V: TRBV5-1
D: TRBD1
DNA: TGCGCCAGCAGCTCCCTTTCCACAGGGGGCACTGAAGCTTTCTTT
CDR3: CASSSLSTGGTEAFF

J: TRBJ2-1
size: once
V: TRBV18
D: TRBD2
DNA: TGTGCCAGCTCACCACCGACAACTAGCGGGAGGAACCATGAGCAGTTCTTC
CDR3: CASSPPTTSGRNHEQFF

J: TRBJ2-5
size: .
V: TRBV27
D: .
DNA: TGTGCCAGCAGTTCCCGAACAACTAGGGCCCCGCAAGAGACCCAGTACTTC
CDR3: CASSSRTTRAPQETQYF

J: TRBJ1-4
size: .
V: TRBV5-1
D: .
DNA: TGCGCCAGCAGCCCTGGGGGGGTTAATGAAAAACTGTTTTTT
CDR3: CASSPGGVNEKLFF

J: TRBJ1-5
size: .
V: TRBV7-2
D: TRBD1
DNA: TGTGCCAGCAGCTTACCCCGGGACAGGGGATTTAGCAATCAGCCCCAGCATTTT
CDR3: CASSLPRDRGFSNQPQHF

J: TRBJ2-3
size: .
V: TRBV18
D: .
DNA: TGTGCCAGCTCACCACCTTTTGGGGGGGGCGGCACAGATACGCAGTATTTT
CDR3: CASSPPFGGGGTDTQYF

J: TRBJ1-2
size: .
V: TRBV6-6
D: .
DNA: TGTGCCCTCGGGGGGGCACACTATGGCTACACCTTC
CDR3: CALGGAHYGYTF

J: TRBJ1-3
size: .
V: TRBV19
D: TRBD1
DNA: TGTGCCAGTAGTATATGGCTCTGGCAGGGGGCTGGAAACACCATATATTTT
CDR3: CASSIWLWQGAGNTIYF

J: TRBJ2-4
size: .
V: TRBV25-1
D: .
DNA: TGTGCCAGCAGAGGACAGGGAGGGACCAAAAACATTCAGTACTTC
CDR3: CASRGQGGTKNIQYF

J: TRBJ1-4
size: .
V: TRBV6-6
D: TRBD1
DNA: TGTGCCAGCGAGGGACAGGGTGTCGAAAAACTGTTTTTT
CDR3: CASEGQGVEKLFF